This TCR beta chain was sequenced in a study of shared clonotypes between healthy human individuals. The germline CDR1 and CDR2 sequences are SGHDN and FVKESK. The CDR3 extends over 15 amino acids. V shed 4 bases, J shed 4 bases, and the junction held 7 bases outside the gene matches. Repertoires were generated with immunoSEQ multiplex PCR, while TCRdb's copy carries only in-frame clones and drops some. Among a few million clones listed, around nine tenths were seen once. The receptor comes from a man between 18 and 35 years old in good health. The sample was naive CD4+ T cells sorted from blood. Stated subset: CD45RA+ positively selected. The gene calls are TRBV14 and TRBJ2-5; 9 nucleotides match TRBD1. The CDR3 sequence: CASSPRTGARETQYF. For the CDR3, the DNA is TGTGCCAGCAGCCCTAGGACAGGGGCTAGAGAGACCCAGTACTTC.